The rows below give T cell receptor beta chains drawn from one sample of a study of technical replicates of blood from a few donors. Data came from immunoSEQ multiplex PCR; TCRdb stores just in-frame clones and leaves some out. Among tens of thousands of clones listed, approximately 94% were seen once. Source material: T cells isolated from PBMCs. The receptors were sampled from a human donor in good health. CDR3s include the opening cysteine and the closing phenylalanine or tryptophan. Fields, in order: clone size, CDR3 length, J gene, V gene, D gene, CDR3 protein, CDR3 DNA. The D gene is left open where the match is weak. The size of a clone is reported for some rows only, either as once, few or many, or as a class for expanded clones.

>few|16|TRBJ2-7|TRBV5-1|TRBD2
CASSIGLAESLYEQYF
TGCGCCAGCAGCATAGGACTAGCGGAATCCCTCTACGAGCAGTACTTC
>once|14|TRBJ1-2|TRBV7-2|TRBD1
CASSSMDREGGYTF
TGTGCCAGCAGCTCGATGGACAGGGAAGGAGGCTACACCTTC
>.|16|TRBJ1-5|TRBV19|TRBD1
CASSEFPGQWNQPQHF
TGTGCCAGTAGTGAATTCCCGGGACAGTGGAATCAGCCCCAGCATTTT
>.|15|TRBJ1-5|TRBV4-3|.
CASSQVLEGNQPQHF
TGCGCCAGCAGCCAAGTCTTAGAAGGCAATCAGCCCCAGCATTTT
>once|15|TRBJ1-1|TRBV4-1|TRBD1
CASSQERVQGEEAFF
TGCGCCAGCAGCCAAGAGAGGGTTCAGGGGGAGGAAGCTTTCTTT
>once|17|TRBJ2-5|TRBV10-3|TRBD2
CAISDPAIAGAGETQYF
TGTGCCATCAGTGACCCCGCGATAGCGGGAGCAGGGGAGACCCAGTACTTC
>.|15|TRBJ2-7|TRBV9|TRBD2
CASSASGGLSYEQYF
TGTGCCAGCAGCGCTAGCGGGGGACTCTCCTACGAGCAGTACTTC
>.|15|TRBJ1-3|TRBV18|.
CASSLGDNSGNTIYF
TGTGCCAGCTCCCTTGGGGACAACTCTGGAAACACCATATATTTT
>.|17|TRBJ2-1|TRBV5-4|.
CASSFRWASYSYNEQFF
TGTGCCAGCAGCTTTAGGTGGGCTAGCTACTCCTACAATGAGCAGTTCTTC
>once|16|TRBJ2-7|TRBV19|TRBD2
CASSRLGLAGGAEQYF
TGTGCCAGTAGCCGATTGGGACTAGCGGGAGGGGCCGAGCAGTACTTC
>.|16|TRBJ2-2|TRBV5-4|TRBD2
CASSSISGRATGELFF
TGTGCCAGCAGCTCTATTAGCGGGAGGGCAACCGGGGAGCTGTTTTTT
>.|14|TRBJ2-1|TRBV6-1|TRBD2
CASSRTSADNGQFF
TGTGCCAGCAGTAGGACTAGCGCAGACAATGGCCAGTTCTTC
>.|17|TRBJ1-3|TRBV2|.
CASRSSSHPGIWDTIYF
TGTGCCAGCAGATCCTCCTCTCACCCGGGGATCTGGGACACCATATATTTT
>.|13|TRBJ2-5|TRBV19|.
CASSIQRGETQYF
TGTGCCAGTAGTATCCAGAGAGGGGAGACCCAGTACTTC
>once|13|TRBJ1-4|TRBV7-6|.
CASSLVGGGKLFF
TGTGCCAGCAGCTTAGTGGGTGGAGGAAAACTGTTTTTT
>.|12|TRBJ2-7|TRBV29-1|TRBD1
CSAGDRDDEQYF
TGCAGCGCTGGGGACAGGGACGACGAGCAGTACTTC
>.|14|TRBJ2-1|TRBV10-1|.
CASQGPCSYNEQFF
TGCGCCAGCCAGGGTCCATGCTCCTACAATGAGCAGTTCTTC
>.|14|TRBJ2-5|TRBV7-9|.
CASSLTGSQETQYF
TGTGCCAGCAGCCTTACAGGGAGTCAAGAGACCCAGTACTTC
>.|14|TRBJ1-3|TRBV6-5|TRBD1
CASTKGPQGATIYF
TGTGCCAGCACCAAGGGGCCCCAGGGGGCCACCATATATTTT
>.|12|TRBJ2-1|TRBV25-1|TRBD1
CASSLDRAEQFF
TGTGCCAGTTCGTTGGACAGGGCTGAGCAGTTCTTC
>.|14|TRBJ2-7|TRBV7-6|TRBD2
CASSLTSGTYEQYF
TGTGCCAGCAGCTTAACCAGCGGGACCTACGAGCAGTACTTC
>.|15|TRBJ2-7|TRBV27|.
CASHRTESRGGEQYF
TGTGCCAGTCATCGGACGGAAAGCAGAGGGGGCGAGCAGTACTTC
>.|16|TRBJ2-3|TRBV7-2|TRBD2
CASSLDSSGITDTQYF
TGTGCCAGCAGCTTAGATTCTAGCGGGATCACAGATACGCAGTATTTT
>.|14|TRBJ1-2|TRBV7-9|.
CASSYHDRSYGYTF
TGTGCCAGCAGCTATCACGACAGGAGCTATGGCTACACCTTC
>.|15|TRBJ2-3|TRBV9|TRBD1
CASSVDRPSTDTQYF
TGTGCCAGCAGCGTGGACAGGCCTAGCACAGATACGCAGTATTTT
>.|14|TRBJ1-1|TRBV7-8|.
CASSLARVDTEAFF
TGTGCCAGCAGCTTAGCTCGGGTAGACACTGAAGCTTTCTTT
>.|18|TRBJ2-7|TRBV27|TRBD1
CASTSAPRGQGTSYEQYF
TGTGCCAGCACCTCTGCCCCCCGGGGACAGGGAACATCATACGAGCAGTACTTC
>once|14|TRBJ2-7|TRBV9|.
CASSVTGIPYEQYF
TGTGCCAGCAGCGTAACAGGGATTCCCTACGAGCAGTACTTC
>once|16|TRBJ2-2|TRBV5-6|.
CASSFGLAGNTGELFF
TGTGCCAGCAGCTTTGGTCTAGCTGGGAACACCGGGGAGCTGTTTTTT
>.|13|TRBJ2-7|TRBV28|TRBD2
CASSSGGGDEQYF
TGTGCCAGCAGTTCTGGCGGGGGGGACGAGCAGTACTTC
>.|14|TRBJ2-7|TRBV5-6|.
CASSLYPTSYEQYF
TGTGCCAGCAGCTTATACCCTACCTCCTACGAGCAGTACTTC
>.|13|TRBJ2-5|TRBV30|.
CAWSVWLAETQYF
TGTGCCTGGAGTGTTTGGCTAGCTGAGACCCAGTACTTC
>.|20|TRBJ2-1|TRBV21-1|.
CASSKADSYSGREGDVEQFF
TGTGCCAGCAGCAAAGCCGACTCGTACTCGGGAAGGGAGGGGGATGTTGAGCAGTTCTTC
>.|15|TRBJ2-7|TRBV29-1|.
CSVRTTGTRVGEQYF
TGCAGCGTTCGTACCACAGGGACCCGGGTGGGGGAGCAGTACTTC
>.|15|TRBJ2-7|TRBV11-2|.
CASSLDRQDYYEQYF
TGTGCCAGCAGCTTAGATCGTCAGGATTACTACGAGCAGTACTTC
>.|18|TRBJ2-3|TRBV6-1|TRBD2
CASSETLANSGGADTQYF
TGTGCCAGCAGTGAGACCCTAGCGAACTCTGGGGGGGCAGATACGCAGTATTTT
>once|10|TRBJ1-1|TRBV6-1|.
CASLYTEAFF
TGTGCCAGTCTGTACACTGAAGCTTTCTTT
>.|12|TRBJ2-7|TRBV5-6|.
CASSLTVYEQYF
TGTGCCAGCAGCTTGACAGTCTACGAGCAGTACTTC
>once|16|TRBJ2-7|TRBV5-4|.
CASSLDPEAESYEQYF
TGTGCCAGCAGCTTGGATCCAGAGGCGGAGTCCTACGAGCAGTACTTC
>.|15|TRBJ2-7|TRBV18|TRBD2
CASSPPTSGSHEQYF
TGTGCCAGCTCACCACCTACTAGCGGGAGCCACGAGCAGTACTTC
>.|14|TRBJ2-3|TRBV6-5|.
CASSSGVSTDTQYF
TGTGCCAGCAGTTCGGGAGTCAGTACAGATACGCAGTATTTT